This T cell receptor beta chain is from a study of T cell responses to AZD1222 COVID-19 vaccine. This clone appeared once. The CDR3 is 14 amino acids. Germline V gene data show CDR1 as LGHDT and CDR2 as YNNKEL (reference sequence). V dropped 2 bases and J dropped 1 base, with 8 bases sitting between them. Some clones are missing from TCRdb's copy, which holds only in-frame ones; the method was immunoSEQ multiplex PCR. The sample shows approximately 70,000 clones, roughly 80% of them seen only once. The specimen comprised peripheral blood, sampled 28 days after the second AZD1222 dose. The source of this sequence is an adult who received the AZD1222 COVID-19 vaccine. The V and J genes are TRBV3-1 (or the pseudogene TRBV3-2) and TRBJ1-1, with a weak D call TRBD1 (5 bases). DNA for the CDR3: TGTGCCAGCAGCCAATGGGACCGGAACACTGAAGCTTTCTTT. Its protein product is CASSQWDRNTEAFF.